This paragraph reports one T cell receptor beta chain. Its antigen remains unknown. Profiling that covered TCR beta VDJ and CDR3 relied on genomic DNA as its template. MiXCR, applied by TCRdb to the reads, yields one record per CDR3 protein. The sample includes 80,000 or so distinct CDR3 sequences, less than 85% of them seen just once. The data stem from a study of CD8+CD57+ T cells in acquired aplastic anemia. Overall study context: Mean DNA quantity obtained from sorted CD4+ and CD8+ cells was approximately 3 ug.

The ends were cut back, 6 bases at V and 2 bases at J, with 14 bases in the middle. Per the germline V gene, CDR1 is DFQATT and CDR2 is SNEGSKA (reference sequence). The CDR3 extends over 13 amino acids. Patients sequenced had flow cytometry evidence of CD8+CD57+ cell expansion. Severe acquired aplastic anemia was diagnosed in all patients. Study-wide points: Simpson's diversity of CD8+ cells was not significantly different in patients compared with controls. Found in both controls and patients were around 29 CD8+ CDR3 sequences.

Material for sequencing was sorted CD4+, CD8+, or CD8+CD57+ T cells (not recorded which) from PBMCs. The TCR originated in a human donor with aplastic anemia. The chain combines TRBV20-1 with TRBJ2-7; D call uncertain. The CDR3 here is CSAHVGSTYEQYF. The CDR3 region has the DNA TGCAGTGCCCATGTGGGCTCAACCTACGAGCAGTACTTC.